This T cell receptor beta chain was captured by sequencing in a study of OX40 agonist ivuxolimab in advanced cancers. General study results and limits: Clonal expansion by week 6 occurred in CD4+ and CD8+ blood T cells (at 0.1 to 3.0 mg/kg).

As concerns this clone: Antigen unknown.

Generated by immunoSEQ multiplex PCR, the TCRdb table keeps only in-frame clones and is missing some. This sample yields about 46,000 clones, of which 82% are seen a single time; about 1.8% belongs to the top ten. Germline loops: CDR1 SGHTA, CDR2 FQGNSA. CDR3 length: 14 residues. Between the trimmed V and J ends, which lost 7 bases and 7 bases, there was a span of 19 bases. Patients were ineligible given autoimmune disease history or systemic immunosuppression. V usage is TRBV7-2 and J usage is TRBJ1-1; no clear D gene. This specimen consisted of CD4+ or CD8+ T cells sorted from blood, obtained in a trial of the OX40 agonist ivuxolimab. The clonotype comes from an adult with an advanced solid tumor such as melanoma, head and neck, liver or kidney cancer. The CDR3 is CASILRASRGEAFF. The CDR3 DNA follows: TGTGCCAGCATCCTTAGAGCTAGCCGGGGTGAAGCTTTCTTT.